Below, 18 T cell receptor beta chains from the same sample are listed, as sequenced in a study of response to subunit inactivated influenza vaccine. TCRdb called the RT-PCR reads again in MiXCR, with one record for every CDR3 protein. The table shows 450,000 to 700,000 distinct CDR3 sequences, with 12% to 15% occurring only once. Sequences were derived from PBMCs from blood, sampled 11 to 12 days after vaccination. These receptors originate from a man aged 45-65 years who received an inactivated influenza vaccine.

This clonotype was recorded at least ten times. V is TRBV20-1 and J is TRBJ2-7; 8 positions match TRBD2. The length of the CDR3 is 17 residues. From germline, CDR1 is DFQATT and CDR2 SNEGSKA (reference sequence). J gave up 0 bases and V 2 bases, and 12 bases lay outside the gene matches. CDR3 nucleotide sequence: TGCAGTGCTAGAATAGACAAGGCTAGCGGGTTCTCCTACGAGCAGTACTTC. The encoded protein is CSARIDKASGFSYEQYF.

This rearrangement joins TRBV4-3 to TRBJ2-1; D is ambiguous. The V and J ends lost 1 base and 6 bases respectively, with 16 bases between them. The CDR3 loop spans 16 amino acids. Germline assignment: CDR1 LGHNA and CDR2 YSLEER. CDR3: CASSQVPARDGNEQFF. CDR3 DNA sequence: TGCGCCAGCAGCCAAGTACCCGCACGAGATGGCAATGAGCAGTTCTTC.

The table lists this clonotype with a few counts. The CDR3 coding sequence is TGTGCCAGCAGCCAAGTCGGCCTCCCAGGGGCTAACTATGGCTACACCTTC. This encodes CASSQVGLPGANYGYTF. This sequence joins TRBV3-1 and TRBJ1-2, with D perhaps matching TRBD1 (6 bases). The V gene lost 1 base and the J gene lost 0 bases, with 15 bases spanning the gap. Germline CDR1 and CDR2: LGHDT and YNNKEL (reference sequence). The CDR3 runs 17 residues.

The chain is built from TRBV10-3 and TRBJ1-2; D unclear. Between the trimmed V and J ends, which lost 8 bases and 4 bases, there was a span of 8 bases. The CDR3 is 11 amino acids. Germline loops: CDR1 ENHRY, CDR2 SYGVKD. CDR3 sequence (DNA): TGTGCCATCTCCGGGTCCTATGGCTACACCTTC. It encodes CAISGSYGYTF.

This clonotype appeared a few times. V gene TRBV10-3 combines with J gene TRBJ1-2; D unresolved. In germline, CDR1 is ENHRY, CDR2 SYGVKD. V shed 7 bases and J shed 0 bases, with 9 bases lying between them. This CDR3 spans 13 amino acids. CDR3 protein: CAITPTSNYGYTF. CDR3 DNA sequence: TGTGCCATCACTCCAACCTCTAACTATGGCTACACCTTC.

CDR3 DNA: TGTGCCAGCAGCCATAACTTCGGTGAGCAGTTCTTC. Amino acids: CASSHNFGEQFF. J is TRBJ2-1 and V is TRBV7-2; D call uncertain. The ends were cut back, 5 bases at V and 9 bases at J, with 11 bases in the middle. Germline CDR1 SGHTA, CDR2 FQGNSA. The CDR3 runs to 12 residues. Filled out from reference TRBV7-2 and TRBJ2-1, the complete variable domain reads GAGVSQSPSNKVTEKGKDVELRCDPISGHTALYWYRQSLGQGLEFLIYFQGNSAPDKSGLPSDRFSAERTGGSVSTLTIQRTQQEDSAVYLCASSHNFGEQFFGPGTRLTVL.

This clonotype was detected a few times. The CDR3 here is CASSYWGTENQPQHF. The CDR3 DNA is TGTGCCAGCAGTTACTGGGGGACAGAAAATCAGCCCCAGCATTTT. V usage is TRBV6-5 and J usage is TRBJ1-5, with 7 bases fitting TRBD1. Trimming at V came to 1 base and at J to 4 bases, leaving 4 bases not matched to a gene. This CDR3 has 15 amino acids. The germline V gene has CDR1 MNHEY and CDR2 SVGAGI.

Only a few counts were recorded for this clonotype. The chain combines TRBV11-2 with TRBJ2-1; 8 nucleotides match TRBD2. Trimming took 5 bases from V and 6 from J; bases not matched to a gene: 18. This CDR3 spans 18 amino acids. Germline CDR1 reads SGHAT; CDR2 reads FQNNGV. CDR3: CASSLPPVYSGAPNEQFF. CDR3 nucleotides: TGTGCCAGCAGCCTTCCCCCTGTCTATAGCGGGGCACCCAATGAGCAGTTCTTC.

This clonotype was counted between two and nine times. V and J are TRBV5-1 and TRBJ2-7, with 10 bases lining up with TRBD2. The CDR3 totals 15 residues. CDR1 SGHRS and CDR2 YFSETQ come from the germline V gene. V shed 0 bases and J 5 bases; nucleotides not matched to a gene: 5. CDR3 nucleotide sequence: TGCGCCAGCAGCTTGGGGCTAGCGGGAGCCCACGAGCAGTACTTC. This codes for CASSLGLAGAHEQYF.

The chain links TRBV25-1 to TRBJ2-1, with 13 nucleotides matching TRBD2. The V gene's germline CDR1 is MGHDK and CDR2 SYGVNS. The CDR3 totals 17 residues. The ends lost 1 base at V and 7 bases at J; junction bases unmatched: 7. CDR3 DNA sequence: TGTGCCAGCAGTGAATCACTAACTAGCGGGAGGGCTAATGAGCAGTTCTTC. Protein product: CASSESLTSGRANEQFF.

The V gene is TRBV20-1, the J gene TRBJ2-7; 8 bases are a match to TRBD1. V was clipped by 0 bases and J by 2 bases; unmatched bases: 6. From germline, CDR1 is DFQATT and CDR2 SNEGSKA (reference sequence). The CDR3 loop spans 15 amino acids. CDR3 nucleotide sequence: TGCAGTGCTAGAGATGGTACGGGACAGGCCTACGAGCAGTACTTC. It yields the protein CSARDGTGQAYEQYF.

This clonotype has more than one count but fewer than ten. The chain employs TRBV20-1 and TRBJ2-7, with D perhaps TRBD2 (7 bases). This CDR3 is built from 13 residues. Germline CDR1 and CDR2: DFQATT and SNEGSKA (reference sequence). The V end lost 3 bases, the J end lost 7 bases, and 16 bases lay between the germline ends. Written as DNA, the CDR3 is TGCAGTGCTAGGGCGGGGGCCCCGGGAGAGCAGTACTTC. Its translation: CSARAGAPGEQYF.

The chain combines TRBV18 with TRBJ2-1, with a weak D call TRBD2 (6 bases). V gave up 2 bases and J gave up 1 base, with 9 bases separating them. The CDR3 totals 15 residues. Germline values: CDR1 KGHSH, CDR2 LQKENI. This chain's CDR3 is CASSPEAGSYNEQFF. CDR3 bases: TGTGCCAGCTCACCAGAGGCGGGGTCCTACAATGAGCAGTTCTTC. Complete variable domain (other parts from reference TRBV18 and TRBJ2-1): NAGVMQNPRHLVRRRGQEARLRCSPMKGHSHVYWYRQLPEEGLKFMVYLQKENIIDESGMPKERFSAEFPKEGPSILRIQQVVRGDSAAYFCASSPEAGSYNEQFFGPGTRLTVL.

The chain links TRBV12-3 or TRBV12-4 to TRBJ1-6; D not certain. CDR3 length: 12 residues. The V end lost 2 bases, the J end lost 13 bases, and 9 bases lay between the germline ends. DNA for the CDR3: TGTGCCAGCAGTTTAAGCGCGGGGCCCCTCCACTTT. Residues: CASSLSAGPLHF.

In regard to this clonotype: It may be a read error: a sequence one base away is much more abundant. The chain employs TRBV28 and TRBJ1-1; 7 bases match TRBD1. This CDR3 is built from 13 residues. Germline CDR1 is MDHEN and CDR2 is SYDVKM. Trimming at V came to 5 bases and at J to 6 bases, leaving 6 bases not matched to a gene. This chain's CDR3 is CASSPGGVAEAFF. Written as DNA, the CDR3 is TGTGCCAGCAGTCCAGGGGGGGTAGCTGAAGCTTTCTTT.

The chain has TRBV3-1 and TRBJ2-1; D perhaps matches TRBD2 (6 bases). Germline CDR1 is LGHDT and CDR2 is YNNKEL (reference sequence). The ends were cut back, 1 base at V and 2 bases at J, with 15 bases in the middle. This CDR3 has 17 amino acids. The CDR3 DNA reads TGTGCCAGCAGCCAAGCCTCTAGCGCCACAGCCTACAATGAGCAGTTCTTC. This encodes CASSQASSATAYNEQFF.

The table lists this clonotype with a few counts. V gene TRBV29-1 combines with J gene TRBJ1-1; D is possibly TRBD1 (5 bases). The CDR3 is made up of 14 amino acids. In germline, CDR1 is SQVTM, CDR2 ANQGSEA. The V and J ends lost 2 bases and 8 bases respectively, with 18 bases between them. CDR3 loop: CSVELSGWGEEAFF. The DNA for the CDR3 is TGCAGCGTTGAATTATCGGGTTGGGGGGAGGAAGCTTTCTTT.

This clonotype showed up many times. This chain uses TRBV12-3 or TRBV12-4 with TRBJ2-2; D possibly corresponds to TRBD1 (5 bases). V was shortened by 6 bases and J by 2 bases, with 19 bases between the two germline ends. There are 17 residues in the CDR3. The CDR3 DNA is TGTGCCAGCAGGACCAAATACCAGGGTATCAACACCGGGGAGCTGTTTTTT. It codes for CASRTKYQGINTGELFF.